The T cell receptor (beta chain) under discussion was sequenced for a study of blood T cell repertoires in COVID-19. On the study more broadly: T cells, B-cell-depleted T cells, or PBMCs provided the cDNA or gDNA that served as material.

The authors' processing: It was from reference gene primer amplification that nucleated cell counts were estimated. Clones were read by immunoSEQ multiplex PCR, and TCRdb kept only the in-frame ones, dropping some. The V and J calls and clone size are taken from that table; D and trimming were inferred from the DNA. Counted here are 150,000 to 200,000 clones, around four fifths occurring once; the ten biggest clones make up 11%. Germline loops: CDR1 SGHDN, CDR2 FVKESK. This CDR3 is built from 13 residues. J was trimmed by 10 bases and V by 4 bases; bases with no gene match: 7. The sequenced sample consisted of peripheral blood. The source of this sequence is a human donor in a cohort sampled during active COVID-19. This chain connects TRBV14 to TRBJ2-1; 7 nucleotides match TRBD2. The CDR3 region is CASSPRGGAEQFF. The CDR3 DNA reads TGTGCCAGCAGCCCTCGGGGAGGGGCCGAGCAGTTCTTC.